This TCR beta chain was observed in a study of shared clonotypes between healthy human individuals. About this clone: The antigen is undetermined.

General study results and limits: Among non-shared clonotypes, generation probabilities were lower than among those shared by all four donors. Investigators collected only blood, and repertoires in tissues likely differ.

Clones were sequenced by immunoSEQ multiplex PCR, and TCRdb holds only the in-frame ones, with some missing. The sample holds 2 million to 2.5 million clones, around 90% seen once. The junction had 5 bases not matched to a gene; V was cut back by 4 bases and J by 0 bases. The CDR3 contains 17 residues. The germline V gene encodes CDR1 MNHNS and CDR2 SASEGT. Sequences were obtained from naive CD4+ T cells from PBMCs. The subset: CD45RA+ positively selected. The source of this sequence is a young man in good health. Some clones in this sample may be carry-over from other donors' samples. V gene TRBV6-1 combines with J gene TRBJ2-6, with TRBD1 identical over 8 bases. The CDR3 sequence: CASSAGQGNSGANVLTF. The CDR3, as DNA: TGTGCCAGCAGTGCCGGACAGGGAAACTCTGGGGCCAACGTCCTGACTTTC.